This T cell receptor (beta chain) was identified in a study of T cell responses to AZD1222 COVID-19 vaccine. TCRdb's table, derived via immunoSEQ multiplex PCR, lists solely in-frame clones and lacks some. This table holds roughly 140,000 clones, 88% found once. Germline V lookup: CDR1 SEHNR, CDR2 FQNEAQ (reference sequence). Trimming took 4 bases from V and 10 from J; bases not matched to a gene: 13. The CDR3 totals 17 residues. The sequences come from peripheral blood, collected after recovery from COVID-19. This chain uses TRBV7-9 with TRBJ1-6; 10 nucleotides align to TRBD1. The receptor was isolated from an adult who had recovered from COVID-19. DNA of the CDR3: TGTGCCAGCAGCTCCCACGAGACAGGGGGCGCGGGGTCACCCCTCCACTTT. Encoded protein: CASSSHETGGAGSPLHF. Complete variable domain (other parts from reference TRBV7-9 and TRBJ1-6): DTGVSQNPRHKITKRGQNVTFRCDPISEHNRLYWYRQTLGQGPEFLTYFQNEAQLEKSRLLSDRFSAERPKGSFSTLEIQRTEQGDSAMYLCASSSHETGGAGSPLHFGNGTRLTVT.